Sequencing of this TCR beta chain was carried out in a study of blood T cell repertoires in COVID-19. This table comes from immunoSEQ multiplex PCR, and its TCRdb copy is limited to in-frame clones, with some not included. Here the sample spans about 250,000 clones, 65% to 90% being singletons. Clinical history reported by participants formed the basis on which cohorts were assigned. V was pared by 2 bases and J by 0 bases, with 3 bases of the junction left unmatched. This CDR3 is built from 15 residues. Germline loops: CDR1 MNHEY, CDR2 SVGAGI. This clonotype was obtained from a woman in her forties or fifties with acute COVID-19. Sequencing was done on a sample of PBMCs or T cells enriched from blood (not recorded which). J is TRBJ2-7 and V is TRBV6-5; 8 bases line up with TRBD1. CDR3 sequence (DNA): TGTGCCAGCAGTTACCAGGGGGCCTACTCCTACGAGCAGTACTTC. Its protein product is CASSYQGAYSYEQYF.